The 14 T cell receptor beta chains below were found in one sample sequenced in a study of blood T cell repertoires in COVID-19. Sequencing was performed with immunoSEQ multiplex PCR; in TCRdb, only in-frame clones are kept and a portion is missing. The sample records about 300,000 clones, about 93% being singletons. The sequenced material came from peripheral blood. Receptors were obtained from a woman in her thirties with COVID-19, enrolled during active disease.

The chain employs TRBV6-1 and TRBJ2-1; unclear D gene. Germline CDR1 is MNHNS and CDR2 is SASEGT. The CDR3 sequence is 17 residues long. The V and J ends lost 0 bases and 2 bases respectively, with 14 bases between them. CDR3 in DNA: TGTGCCAGCAGTGAAGCGGGTTTCAAGGAGCCCTACAATGAGCAGTTCTTC. It translates to CASSEAGFKEPYNEQFF.

This chain links TRBV9 with TRBJ2-1, with TRBD2 identical over 10 bases. Trimming removed 3 bases from V and 10 bases from J; junction bases left unmatched: 7. This CDR3 region has 14 residues. Germline CDR1 and CDR2: SGDLS and YYNGEE. This CDR3 is CASSASGRAGEQFF. The CDR3 nucleotides read TGTGCCAGCAGCGCGAGCGGGAGGGCCGGGGAGCAGTTCTTC.

The chain recombines TRBV5-6 with TRBJ1-2; no reliable D call. Germline CDR1 is SGHDT and CDR2 is YYEEEE. Trimming left V 5 bases short and J 8 bases short, with 13 bases between. The CDR3 contains 12 residues. The CDR3 here is CASSSTRPGYTF. DNA for the CDR3: TGTGCCAGCAGTTCCACGAGGCCCGGCTACACCTTC.

This chain connects TRBV28 to TRBJ1-1; 8 bases align to TRBD1. From germline, CDR1 is MDHEN and CDR2 SYDVKM. V was pared by 5 bases and J by 0 bases, with 5 bases of the junction left unmatched. The CDR3 extends over 15 amino acids. The CDR3 loop is CASSPATGVNTEAFF. As DNA, the CDR3 is TGTGCCAGCAGTCCAGCGACAGGGGTGAACACTGAAGCTTTCTTT.

The V and J genes are TRBV27 and TRBJ2-2, with 9 bases that match TRBD1. Losses at the gene ends were 5 bases for V and 0 bases for J; bases not matched to a gene: 10. CDR3 size: 18 residues. CDR1 is MNHEY, CDR2 SMNVEV, per germline (reference sequence). CDR3 nucleotide sequence: TGTGCCAGCAGTCCGGGGACAGGGCTCTCTGCGAACACCGGGGAGCTGTTTTTT. Encoded protein: CASSPGTGLSANTGELFF.

The chain uses TRBV30 and TRBJ2-5; 8 bases are a match to TRBD2. Germline values: CDR1 GTSNPN, CDR2 SVGIG (reference sequence). CDR3 length equals 15 residues. Trimming took 5 bases from V and 9 from J; bases not matched to a gene: 17. The CDR3 loop is CAWVSSGRNIFSQYF. The CDR3 coding sequence is TGTGCCTGGGTTTCTAGCGGGCGCAACATCTTTTCCCAGTACTTC.

This rearrangement joins TRBV5-1 to TRBJ1-2, with D tentatively TRBD1 (5 bases). Germline CDR1 and CDR2: SGHRS and YFSETQ. The CDR3 loop spans 14 amino acids. Trimming took off 0 bases at V and 8 bases at J, with 14 bases between the two ends. CDR3 nucleotide sequence: TGCGCCAGCAGCTTGGGAAAGGGGTTCGCGGGCTACACCTTC. Translating it yields CASSLGKGFAGYTF.

CDR3 coding DNA: TGTGCCAGCAGCCCCTCGGGGCGGGGAGCGGGTTCACCCCTCCACTTT. Its translation is CASSPSGRGAGSPLHF. The chain uses TRBV6-2 or TRBV6-3 and TRBJ1-6, with D possibly TRBD1 on 5 matching bases. V gave up 6 bases and J gave up 9 bases, with 21 bases separating them. The CDR3 covers 16 residues. Germline assignment: CDR1 MNHEY and CDR2 SVGEGT.

V gene TRBV2 combines with J gene TRBJ1-4; D is undetermined. Per the germline V gene, CDR1 is SNHLY and CDR2 is FYNNEI. Between the trimmed V and J ends, which lost 3 bases and 5 bases, there was a span of 19 bases. This CDR3 contains 17 residues. Written as DNA, the CDR3 is TGTGCCAGCAGTGACGCCAGGCATAAGAAGGAAAATGAAAAACTGTTTTTT. Protein: CASSDARHKKENEKLFF.

This chain links TRBV7-2 with TRBJ2-7; D might be TRBD2 (6 bases). The V end was cut by 5 bases, the J end by 7 bases, with 15 bases between. Germline V gene data show CDR1 as SGHTA and CDR2 as FQGNSA. The CDR3 has 13 residues. CDR3 bases: TGTGCCAGCAGCCCAGATTGGGCGGGGGAGCAGTACTTC. Translated, it gives CASSPDWAGEQYF.

The J gene is TRBJ2-1, the V gene TRBV7-3; TRBD2 matches at 9 bases. Losses at the gene ends were 1 base for V and 1 base for J; bases not matched to a gene: 8. The germline gives CDR1 SGHTA, CDR2 FQGTGA. The CDR3 runs 18 residues. The CDR3 here is CASSLKAGGPGSYNEQFF. Written as DNA, the CDR3 is TGTGCCAGCAGCTTAAAGGCGGGAGGGCCAGGTTCCTACAATGAGCAGTTCTTC.

This rearrangement joins TRBV19 to TRBJ2-2; maybe TRBD1 (6 bases). The CDR3 totals 15 residues. Trimming took 6 bases from V and 2 from J, leaving 13 bases between them. Germline loops: CDR1 LNHDA, CDR2 SQIVND (reference sequence). As DNA, the CDR3 is TGTGCCAGTAGCAAACCGGGACATAACACCGGGGAGCTGTTTTTT. This gives the protein CASSKPGHNTGELFF.

This chain uses TRBV19 with TRBJ2-3; 7 nucleotides align to TRBD1. Germline loops: CDR1 LNHDA, CDR2 SQIVND (reference sequence). The CDR3 is 14 amino acids. The trim removed 6 bases at V and 10 bases at J, leaving 13 bases unmatched. The CDR3 spells CASSTTKNRGAQYF. CDR3 nucleotides: TGTGCCAGTAGCACAACTAAGAACAGGGGCGCGCAGTATTTT.

The rearrangement links TRBV4-1 to TRBJ2-2; a weak D match, TRBD1 (5 bases). Trimming pared 0 bases from V and 5 bases from J, leaving 13 bases between. There are 16 residues in the CDR3. Germline loops: CDR1 MGHRA, CDR2 YSYEKL. The CDR3 sequence is CASSQDGAGSTGELFF. As DNA, the CDR3 is TGCGCCAGCAGCCAAGACGGAGCAGGGTCTACCGGGGAGCTGTTTTTT.